Below, 5 T cell receptor beta chains from the same sample are listed, as sequenced in a study of cytomegalovirus exposure and HLA in healthy donors. Researchers ran the PCR with 60 Vbeta and 13 Jbeta primers. Measured with immunoSEQ multiplex PCR; TCRdb has only the in-frame clones, and not every one. This table has about 63,000 clones, approximately 71% appearing once. Sequencing was performed on PBMCs. The origin of the receptors is a man in his forties or fifties in good health and CMV-seropositive.

This chain joins TRBV14 and TRBJ1-4, with D maybe TRBD1 (5 bases). The CDR3 is made up of 15 amino acids. Germline CDR1 and CDR2: SGHDN and FVKESK. The ends were cut back, 1 base at V and 5 bases at J, with 11 bases in the middle. CDR3 in amino acids: CASSQGGVLNEKLFF. The CDR3 DNA follows: TGTGCCAGCAGCCAAGGGGGGGTACTAAATGAAAAACTGTTTTTT. Based on the CDR3 plus reference TRBV14 and TRBJ1-4, the full variable domain is EAGVTQFPSHSVIEKGQTVTLRCDPISGHDNLYWYRRVMGKEIKFLLHFVKESKQDESGMPNNRFLAERTGGTYSTLKVQPAELEDSGVYFCASSQGGVLNEKLFFGSGTQLSVL.

The chain couples TRBV7-2 to TRBJ2-1, with 15 bases matching TRBD2. CDR3 size: 17 residues. The trim removed 5 bases at V and 6 bases at J, leaving 8 bases unmatched. Per germline, CDR1 SGHTA and CDR2 FQGNSA. The CDR3 DNA reads as TGTGCCAGCAGCGTAGGACTAGCGGGGGGGTCTCCCAATGAGCAGTTCTTC. This translates into CASSVGLAGGSPNEQFF.

This chain links TRBV25-1 with TRBJ2-7, with 9 bases lining up with TRBD1. The junction had 5 bases not matched to a gene; V was cut back by 7 bases and J by 7 bases. CDR1 and CDR2 from the germline V gene are MGHDK and SYGVNS. This CDR3 spans 12 amino acids. In DNA form, the CDR3 reads TGTGCCAGCACACAGGGGGCGCGGGAGCAGTACTTC. It yields the protein CASTQGAREQYF.

A single count supports this clone. The rearrangement joins TRBV10-2 to TRBJ2-7; 7 bases align to TRBD2. The CDR3 extends over 13 amino acids. V dropped 6 bases and J dropped 4; count of bases not matched to a gene: 6. Per the germline V gene, CDR1 is WSHSY and CDR2 is SAAADI. The DNA for the CDR3 is TGCGCCAGCAGAGAACTAGCGATATACGAGCAGTACTTC. Translation gives CASRELAIYEQYF.

V usage is TRBV27 and J usage is TRBJ2-7; 13 nucleotides match TRBD2. Germline V lookup: CDR1 MNHEY, CDR2 SMNVEV (reference sequence). J gave up 5 bases and V 4 bases, and 14 bases lay outside the gene matches. The CDR3 contains 18 residues. The CDR3 is CASSSSPPWTSGRHEQYF. As DNA, the CDR3 is TGTGCCAGCAGTTCCTCTCCCCCATGGACTAGCGGGAGACACGAGCAGTACTTC.